This entry lists 14 T cell receptor beta chains sequenced from one sample in a study of OX40 agonist ivuxolimab in advanced cancers. Generated by immunoSEQ multiplex PCR, the TCRdb table keeps only in-frame clones and is missing some. The sample holds over 55,000 clones, roughly nine tenths seen once. Here the sequenced sample was CD4+ or CD8+ T cells sorted from blood, taken in a trial of the OX40 agonist ivuxolimab. The receptors here all came from an adult with an advanced solid tumor such as melanoma, head and neck, liver or kidney cancer.

The rearrangement links TRBV27 to TRBJ2-3; 9 bases line up with TRBD1. This CDR3 has 17 amino acids. Germline V gene lookup returns CDR1 MNHEY and CDR2 SMNVEV (reference sequence). The ends lost 5 bases at V and 4 bases at J; junction bases unmatched: 13. The CDR3 coding sequence is TGTGCCAGCAGTCACTCCCCCGGACAGGGGTTTTCAGATACGCAGTATTTT. Its protein product is CASSHSPGQGFSDTQYF.

V gene TRBV30 combines with J gene TRBJ2-3; the D is unclear. Trimming left V 3 bases short and J 0 bases short, with 4 bases between. The CDR3 has 12 amino acids. Germline lookup yields CDR1 GTSNPN and CDR2 SVGIG (reference sequence). The CDR3 DNA follows: TGTGCCTGGAGCGTGAGCACAGATACGCAGTATTTT. Its translation is CAWSVSTDTQYF. Full variable domain (outside the CDR3, taken from reference TRBV30 and TRBJ2-3): SQTIHQWPATLVQPVGSPLSLECTVEGTSNPNLYWYRQAAGRGLQLLFYSVGIGQISSEVPQNLSASRPQDRQFILSSKKLLLSDSGFYLCAWSVSTDTQYFGPGTRLTVL.

V is TRBV5-5 and J is TRBJ1-4; a possible D gene is TRBD1 (5 bases). V was clipped by 3 bases and J by 1 base, with 19 bases between them. This CDR3 has 18 amino acids. In germline, CDR1 is SGHKS, CDR2 YYEKEE (reference sequence). CDR3: CASSWGEFPEITNEKLFF. The CDR3 nucleotides read TGTGCCAGCAGCTGGGGGGAGTTCCCCGAGATAACTAATGAAAAACTGTTTTTT. Looking up the rest from reference TRBV5-5 and TRBJ1-4 gives the full variable domain: DAGVTQSPTHLIKTRGQQVTLRCSPISGHKSVSWYQQVLGQGPQFIFQYYEKEERGRGNFPDRFSARQFPNYSSELNVNALLLGDSALYLCASSWGEFPEITNEKLFFGSGTQLSVL.

The chain uses TRBV4-1 and TRBJ2-5; TRBD2 aligns across 15 bases. The CDR3 has 18 amino acids. Germline CDR1 MGHRA, CDR2 YSYEKL. V shed 0 bases and J 2 bases; nucleotides not matched to a gene: 4. The CDR3 loop reads CASSQDTGLAGGQETQYF. The CDR3 nucleotides read TGCGCCAGCAGCCAAGATACGGGACTAGCGGGGGGTCAAGAGACCCAGTACTTC.

This clone was found once. This chain connects TRBV7-2 to TRBJ1-2, with D tentatively TRBD1 (5 bases). Trimming took 0 bases from V and 4 from J, leaving 15 bases between them. The CDR3 runs 16 residues. Germline-derived CDR1 and CDR2 are SGHTA and FQGNSA. The CDR3 nucleotides are TGTGCCAGCAGCTTAGCTGTAGGGGCGCGGGCCTATGGCTACACCTTC. Translated, it gives CASSLAVGARAYGYTF.

The V and J genes are TRBV5-8 and TRBJ1-6; perhaps TRBD1 as D (5 bases). The CDR3 spans 14 residues. In germline, CDR1 is SGHTS, CDR2 YDEGEE. Trimming pared 6 bases from V and 3 bases from J, leaving 10 bases between. CDR3 protein: CASTQGNYNSPLHF. The CDR3 coding sequence is TGTGCCAGCACCCAGGGAAACTATAATTCACCCCTCCACTTT.

This clone was observed once. The rearrangement joins TRBV6-4 to TRBJ2-7; TRBD2 is a possible D gene (6 bases). Germline V gene data show CDR1 as MRHNA and CDR2 as SNTAGT. The CDR3 covers 15 residues. V was pared by 6 bases and J by 2 bases, with 17 bases between. The CDR3 DNA reads as TGTGCCAGCAGCGAACGGACGGACTATACCTACGAGCAGTACTTC. This translates into CASSERTDYTYEQYF.

The rearrangement uses TRBV28 and TRBJ2-7; 12 positions agree with TRBD2. Per the germline V gene, CDR1 is MDHEN and CDR2 is SYDVKM. The CDR3 loop spans 16 amino acids. Trimming at V came to 5 bases and at J to 4 bases, leaving 9 bases not matched to a gene. The chain's CDR3 is CASSPETSGRRYEQYF. As DNA, the CDR3 is TGTGCCAGCAGTCCCGAGACTAGCGGGAGACGGTACGAGCAGTACTTC.

The genes are TRBV7-3 and TRBJ2-1; 10 bases fit TRBD2. The CDR3 is made up of 16 amino acids. The J segment lost 7 bases and the V segment lost 6 bases, leaving 12 bases of the junction unmatched. Germline V lookup: CDR1 SGHTA, CDR2 FQGTGA. This CDR3 is CASSPAPSGSRNEQFF. CDR3 nucleotides: TGTGCCAGCAGTCCCGCCCCTAGCGGGAGTCGGAATGAGCAGTTCTTC.

CDR3 DNA: TGTGCCAGCAGCTTAGATGTCGGACAGGGGAATTCACCCCTCCACTTT. This translates into CASSLDVGQGNSPLHF. The chain carries TRBV7-9 and TRBJ1-6; 9 bases agree with TRBD1. J gave up 7 bases and V 1 base, and 5 bases lay outside the gene matches. This CDR3 region has 16 residues. Germline V lookup: CDR1 SEHNR, CDR2 FQNEAQ (reference sequence).

CDR3 loop: CAWREGMNTEAFF. In nucleotides, the CDR3 is TGTGCCTGGAGGGAGGGAATGAACACTGAAGCTTTCTTT. The rearrangement links TRBV30 to TRBJ1-1; D uncertain. CDR1 GTSNPN and CDR2 SVGIG come from the germline V gene (reference sequence). With 3 bases removed from V and 0 bases from J, the gap between germline ends came to 8 bases. The CDR3 consists of 13 residues.

This chain connects TRBV28 to TRBJ2-5; tentatively, D is TRBD1 (6 bases). V was cut by 5 bases and J by 4 bases, with 14 bases left in between. The CDR3 runs 14 residues. Germline V gene data show CDR1 as MDHEN and CDR2 as SYDVKM. This chain's CDR3 is CASSVRTVGETQYF. Written as DNA, the CDR3 is TGTGCCAGCAGTGTCAGGACAGTTGGAGAGACCCAGTACTTC.

The gene calls are TRBV30 and TRBJ1-5; TRBD1 matches at 12 bases. The CDR3 is made up of 15 amino acids. With 0 bases clipped from V and 7 bases from J, the junction kept 4 bases outside the gene matches. Germline loops: CDR1 GTSNPN, CDR2 SVGIG (reference sequence). The CDR3 region is CAWSVGTGGRQPQHF. The CDR3, as DNA: TGTGCCTGGAGTGTGGGGACAGGGGGCAGGCAGCCCCAGCATTTT. Together with reference TRBV30 and TRBJ1-5, the CDR3 gives the full variable domain: SQTIHQWPATLVQPVGSPLSLECTVEGTSNPNLYWYRQAAGRGLQLLFYSVGIGQISSEVPQNLSASRPQDRQFILSSKKLLLSDSGFYLCAWSVGTGGRQPQHFGDGTRLSIL.

J is TRBJ2-1 and V is TRBV30; 10 nucleotides agree with TRBD1. The germline V gene has CDR1 GTSNPN and CDR2 SVGIG (reference sequence). This CDR3 has 14 amino acids. Trimming at V came to 4 bases and at J to 7 bases, leaving 7 bases not matched to a gene. CDR3 residues: CAWNRDRGQNEQFF. The CDR3 DNA reads as TGTGCCTGGAACCGGGACAGGGGTCAGAATGAGCAGTTCTTC.